This T cell receptor (beta chain) derives from a study of tumor-infiltrating lymphocytes in oesophageal squamous cell carcinoma. TCRdb reanalysed the PCR reads using MiXCR and keeps one entry per CDR3 protein. The sample gives under 20,000 distinct CDR3 sequences, 30% to 50% of which show up once; roughly 6.4% is in the top ten. CDR1 is SGHRS and CDR2 is YFSETQ in the germline V gene. The CDR3 sequence is 17 residues long. This clonotype was seen only a few times. A read error may account for a junction end that differs from germline. The specimen sequenced was blood. The V gene is TRBV5-1, the J gene TRBJ1-6; D uncertain. This TCR was sampled from a male donor with esophageal squamous cell carcinoma. CDR3 DNA: TGCGCCAGCAGCTTGGAAGCGGCGACTAGCGGGAGTCTAAGGCAGTACTTT. Protein sequence: CASSLEAATSGSLRQYF.